This T cell receptor beta chain is drawn from a study of cytomegalovirus exposure and HLA in healthy donors. Using immunoSEQ multiplex PCR, the repertoire was profiled, and TCRdb retains in-frame clones only, with some absent. The table shows over 120,000 clones, with 80% to 90% occurring only once. CDR1 and CDR2 (germline): LNHDA, SQIVND (reference sequence). The length of the CDR3 is 12 residues. V shed 3 bases and J 14 bases; nucleotides not matched to a gene: 3. The V and J genes are TRBV19 and TRBJ1-5; TRBD1 aligns across 11 bases. This TCR derives from a young woman in good health and CMV-seropositive. The sequencing sample was made of PBMCs. The CDR3 reads CASSIGQGAEHF. CDR3 coding DNA: TGTGCCAGTAGTATTGGACAGGGGGCCGAGCATTTT.